The 31 T cell receptor beta chains below all came from one sample that was sequenced in a study of CD8+ T cells in alopecia areata (dated by TCRdb to 2017 to 2018). The sample's time point, from its label and the paper: baseline before oral tofacitinib. The library came from the immunoSEQ multiplex PCR assay. RNA was extracted from all samples and reverse transcribed into cDNA as template for TCR sequencing. The table comes from immuneACCESS by way of TCRdb, which keeps in-frame sequences with V and J called. Part of the clones is missing from these tables; in studies checked, under half for an unresolved V gene and the rest for unknown reasons. The sample includes 200,000 to 250,000 clones, with under 80% observed a single time. Around 1.2% of the sample goes to the ten largest clones. This material consisted of CD4+ T cells sorted from blood, taken at week 0. These receptors all stem from a human donor with alopecia areata.

The chain carries TRBV30 and TRBJ2-7; D is perhaps TRBD1 (6 bases). Germline-derived CDR1 and CDR2 are GTSNPN and SVGIG (reference sequence). V was cut by 8 bases and J by 6 bases, with 17 bases left in between. This CDR3 is 12 amino acids long. CDR3 DNA: TGTGCCGTCCAGGGGACCCGTGCCGAGCAGTACTTC. Translation: CAVQGTRAEQYF.

This chain joins TRBV5-6 and TRBJ2-6; no clear D gene. Germline V gene data show CDR1 as SGHDT and CDR2 as YYEEEE. The CDR3 runs to 15 residues. Trimming stripped 2 bases from V and 1 base from J, with 7 bases between. This CDR3 is CASSFWGSGANVLTF. In DNA, the CDR3 is TGTGCCAGCAGCTTTTGGGGATCTGGGGCCAACGTCCTGACTTTC.

This clone was found once. V usage is TRBV5-4 and J usage is TRBJ2-1; 8 positions match TRBD2. There are 13 residues in the CDR3. Trimming took 4 bases from V and 8 from J; bases not matched to a gene: 5. Per the germline V gene, CDR1 is SGHNT and CDR2 is YYREEE (reference sequence). The CDR3 loop is CASSPVGGDEQFF. The CDR3 DNA sequence: TGTGCCAGCAGCCCCGTCGGGGGGGATGAGCAGTTCTTC.

J is TRBJ1-1 and V is TRBV30; D possibly corresponds to TRBD1 (5 bases). With 0 bases removed from V and 5 bases from J, the gap between germline ends came to 22 bases. This CDR3 region has 17 residues. CDR1 is GTSNPN, CDR2 SVGIG, per germline (reference sequence). Written as DNA, the CDR3 is TGTGCCTGGAGTGTAAGGGCCTCGGGAGGGGCAGGTACTGAAGCTTTCTTT. Translation gives CAWSVRASGGAGTEAFF. Using reference TRBV30 and TRBJ1-1 for the parts outside the CDR3, the full variable domain is SQTIHQWPATLVQPVGSPLSLECTVEGTSNPNLYWYRQAAGRGLQLLFYSVGIGQISSEVPQNLSASRPQDRQFILSSKKLLLSDSGFYLCAWSVRASGGAGTEAFFGQGTRLTVV.

This rearrangement joins TRBV6-6 to TRBJ2-3; TRBD2 might be the D (6 bases). Per the germline V gene, CDR1 is MNHNY and CDR2 is SVGAGI (reference sequence). The CDR3 contains 13 residues. Trimming cost V 11 bases and J 6 bases, with 18 bases left between them. CDR3 protein: CALGGGNVDTQYF. As DNA, the CDR3 is TGTGCCCTCGGGGGTGGGAATGTCGATACGCAGTATTTT.

The chain employs TRBV18 and TRBJ2-7; D gene ambiguous. Germline CDR1 reads KGHSH; CDR2 reads LQKENI. There are 15 residues in the CDR3. V lost 3 bases and J 0 bases, leaving 12 bases between the germline ends. The CDR3 nucleotides are TGTGCCAGCTCACCGTACCAGGTGAGCTCCTACGAGCAGTACTTC. The encoded protein is CASSPYQVSSYEQYF.

This clone appeared a single time. The chain uses TRBV4-1 and TRBJ2-7; D ambiguous. The CDR3 has 15 residues. Germline V gene lookup returns CDR1 MGHRA and CDR2 YSYEKL. V lost 0 bases and J 0 bases, leaving 9 bases between the germline ends. CDR3 in DNA: TGCGCCAGCAGCCAAGATTCAACGGGCTCCTACGAGCAGTACTTC. It specifies CASSQDSTGSYEQYF.

This clone was observed a handful of times. V gene TRBV7-3 combines with J gene TRBJ2-1; the match to TRBD2 covers 9 bases. CDR3 length: 16 residues. Germline trimming cut 2 bases from V and 4 bases from J; bases unmatched to any gene: 6. Per germline, CDR1 SGHTA and CDR2 FQGTGA. CDR3 loop: CASSLASGANYNEQFF. The CDR3 DNA sequence: TGTGCCAGCAGCTTAGCTAGCGGGGCTAATTACAATGAGCAGTTCTTC.

In DNA, the CDR3 is TGTGCCAGCAGCGTAGCGGGACAGGGCGACCAGTACTTC. Protein: CASSVAGQGDQYF. The rearrangement joins TRBV9 to TRBJ2-7; 9 bases match TRBD1. The CDR3 has 13 amino acids. J was trimmed by 10 bases and V by 0 bases; bases with no gene match: 5. CDR1 is SGDLS and CDR2 is YYNGEE in the germline V gene.

This clone was seen once. The chain carries TRBV2 and TRBJ2-4; D remains unclear. This CDR3 spans 13 amino acids. V lost 7 bases and J 8 bases, leaving 15 bases between the germline ends. Germline CDR1 is SNHLY and CDR2 is FYNNEI. In DNA, the CDR3 is TGTGCCAGCACCTACGACCCGGGCGACATTCAGTACTTC. This gives the protein CASTYDPGDIQYF.

This chain uses TRBV13 with TRBJ2-5; D perhaps matches TRBD1 (5 bases). The CDR3 runs 15 residues. The V end lost 4 bases, the J end lost 4 bases, and 16 bases lay between the germline ends. CDR1 and CDR2 (germline): PRHDT, FYEKMQ (reference sequence). The CDR3 region has the DNA TGTGCCAGCAGCTATCGACAGCAGGGCGGAGAGACCCAGTACTTC. This codes for CASSYRQQGGETQYF.

V and J are TRBV2 and TRBJ1-4, with 7 bases identical to TRBD1. This CDR3 has 13 amino acids. V trimming: 6 bases; J trimming: 10 bases; junction bases outside the gene matches: 8. Germline values: CDR1 SNHLY, CDR2 FYNNEI. CDR3 sequence (DNA): TGTGCCAGCAGAGTAGACAGGGACGGAAAACTGTTTTTT. Encoded protein: CASRVDRDGKLFF.

The V call is TRBV7-2, the J call TRBJ2-2; D remains ambiguous. Germline loops: CDR1 SGHTA, CDR2 FQGNSA. V shed 5 bases and J shed 2 bases, with 6 bases lying between them. The CDR3 loop spans 13 amino acids. The CDR3 DNA sequence: TGTGCCAGCAGCCCCTACAACACCGGGGAGCTGTTTTTT. This sequence encodes CASSPYNTGELFF.

The sample holds a few counts of this clone. Distinct nucleotide sequences in the sample also encode this CDR3. The chain carries TRBV30 and TRBJ2-7; D may match TRBD1 or TRBD2 (6 bases each). Germline CDR1 and CDR2: GTSNPN and SVGIG (reference sequence). V dropped 0 bases and J dropped 0 bases, with 12 bases sitting between them. The CDR3 consists of 15 residues. CDR3 sequence (DNA): TGTGCCTGGAGTGTAGGTGGGGGGCACTCCTACGAGCAGTACTTC. Translation: CAWSVGGGHSYEQYF. The full variable domain, rest sourced from reference TRBV30 and TRBJ2-7, is SQTIHQWPATLVQPVGSPLSLECTVEGTSNPNLYWYRQAAGRGLQLLFYSVGIGQISSEVPQNLSASRPQDRQFILSSKKLLLSDSGFYLCAWSVGGGHSYEQYFGPGTRLTVT.

J is TRBJ2-5 and V is TRBV7-9; 9 nucleotides agree with TRBD1. Germline V gene lookup returns CDR1 SEHNR and CDR2 FQNEAQ (reference sequence). CDR3 length: 14 residues. The V and J ends lost 7 bases and 2 bases, in that order; junction bases with no gene match: 5. CDR3 DNA sequence: TGTGCCAGCACCCTAGGGACAGGGCAAGAGACCCAGTACTTC. It codes for CASTLGTGQETQYF.

This sequence joins TRBV7-6 and TRBJ1-5; no clear D. CDR1 SGHVS and CDR2 FNYEAQ come from the germline V gene. V was shortened by 3 bases and J by 3 bases, with 6 bases between the two germline ends. The CDR3 consists of 13 residues. The CDR3 protein is CASSFADNQPQHF. In nucleotides, the CDR3 is TGTGCCAGCAGCTTTGCAGACAATCAGCCCCAGCATTTT. Filled out from reference TRBV7-6 and TRBJ1-5, the complete variable domain reads GAGVSQSPRYKVTKRGQDVALRCDPISGHVSLYWYRQALGQGPEFLTYFNYEAQQDKSGLPNDRFSAERPEGSISTLTIQRTEQRDSAMYRCASSFADNQPQHFGDGTRLSIL.

There are many counts of this clone. CDR3 DNA: TGTGCCAGCAGCCGTAGTACCCTACCTGAGCAGTTCTTC. Encoded protein: CASSRSTLPEQFF. The chain recombines TRBV6-6 with TRBJ2-1, with D hard to call. V lost 6 bases, J lost 9 bases, and 15 bases lay in between. The CDR3 has 13 amino acids. CDR1 and CDR2 from the germline V gene are MNHNY and SVGAGI (reference sequence).

V usage is TRBV5-6 and J usage is TRBJ2-3; D gene ambiguous. V gave up 1 base and J gave up 4 bases, with 4 bases separating them. Germline CDR1 SGHDT, CDR2 YYEEEE. This CDR3 has 12 residues. The CDR3 bases are TGTGCCAGCAGCTTGAATGCAGATACGCAGTATTTT. Translation: CASSLNADTQYF.

V and J are TRBV9 and TRBJ2-2; no definite D call. The germline V gene has CDR1 SGDLS and CDR2 YYNGEE. The CDR3 covers 15 residues. V was pared by 0 bases and J by 8 bases, with 14 bases between. CDR3 nucleotides: TGTGCCAGCAGCGTAGGAGCCTTACTCCCGGGGGAGCTGTTTTTT. It translates to CASSVGALLPGELFF.

The V gene is TRBV6-5, the J gene TRBJ1-1; D perhaps matches TRBD1 (6 bases). V lost 0 bases, J lost 2 bases, and 10 bases lay in between. This CDR3 region has 15 residues. Germline CDR1 reads MNHEY; CDR2 reads SVGAGI. CDR3 bases: TGTGCCAGCAGTTACTCCGGACAGCCTAACACTGAAGCTTTCTTT. Its protein is CASSYSGQPNTEAFF.

The chain has TRBV20-1 and TRBJ2-1; D is perhaps TRBD1 (6 bases). CDR1 DFQATT and CDR2 SNEGSKA come from the germline V gene (reference sequence). Between the trimmed V and J ends, which lost 6 bases and 5 bases, there was a span of 8 bases. This CDR3 has 11 amino acids. In DNA form, the CDR3 reads TGCAGTGCAGGGGGAAACAATGAGCAGTTCTTC. Residues: CSAGGNNEQFF.

This clone has more than one count but fewer than ten. The J gene is TRBJ2-5, the V gene TRBV7-2; D not certain. V was cut by 6 bases and J by 5 bases, with 13 bases left in between. From germline, CDR1 is SGHTA and CDR2 FQGNSA. The CDR3 has 13 residues. The CDR3 DNA sequence: TGTGCCAGCAGTCCCCCTAGTGCGGAGACCCAGTACTTC. Translating it yields CASSPPSAETQYF.

The chain recombines TRBV15 with TRBJ1-4; 7 positions agree with TRBD1. The CDR3 runs to 14 residues. J gave up 8 bases and V 1 base, and 4 bases lay outside the gene matches. Germline V gene lookup returns CDR1 LNHNV and CDR2 YYDKDF (reference sequence). The CDR3, as DNA: TGTGCCACCAGCAGAGGGGGGGACAGCGAAAAACTGTTTTTT. Translating it yields CATSRGGDSEKLFF.

The chain employs TRBV7-2 and TRBJ2-7; D is perhaps TRBD1 (5 bases). This CDR3 is built from 16 residues. Germline CDR1 and CDR2: SGHTA and FQGNSA. Trimming stripped 0 bases from V and 0 bases from J, with 12 bases between. CDR3 sequence: CASSLAGAVVSYEQYF. CDR3 sequence (DNA): TGTGCCAGCAGCTTAGCTGGGGCCGTGGTCTCCTACGAGCAGTACTTC.

The gene calls are TRBV5-1 and TRBJ2-7; 10 nucleotides agree with TRBD1. Germline V gene sequence: CDR1 SGHRS, CDR2 YFSETQ. CDR3 size: 14 residues. J gave up 2 bases and V 3 bases, and 2 bases lay outside the gene matches. CDR3 loop: CASSWGQGTYEQYF. CDR3 coding DNA: TGCGCCAGCAGCTGGGGACAGGGGACCTACGAGCAGTACTTC. Full variable domain (remainder filled in from reference TRBV5-1 and TRBJ2-7): KAGVTQTPRYLIKTRGQQVTLSCSPISGHRSVSWYQQTPGQGLQFLFEYFSETQRNKGNFPGRFSGRQFSNSRSEMNVSTLELGDSALYLCASSWGQGTYEQYFGPGTRLTVT.

This clone was seen only once. The chain combines TRBV9 with TRBJ1-2; a possible D gene is TRBD1 (5 bases). V shed 0 bases and J shed 8 bases, with 11 bases lying between them. The V gene's germline CDR1 is SGDLS and CDR2 YYNGEE. CDR3 length: 13 residues. The CDR3 coding sequence is TGTGCCAGCAGCGTAGGAGGGGTGGCGGGCTACACCTTC. Its translation: CASSVGGVAGYTF.

V is TRBV29-1 and J is TRBJ1-3, with D possibly matching TRBD1 (5 bases). This CDR3 contains 13 residues. The V end lost 7 bases, the J end lost 5 bases, and 15 bases lay between the germline ends. Looked up from germline, CDR1 is SQVTM and CDR2 is ANQGSEA. The CDR3 protein is CSAMRQNRNTIYF. CDR3 nucleotide sequence: TGCAGCGCCATGAGACAGAATAGAAACACCATATATTTT.

This chain connects TRBV5-1 to TRBJ2-4; 9 nucleotides align to TRBD1. The germline V gene has CDR1 SGHRS and CDR2 YFSETQ. The CDR3 totals 16 residues. V lost 0 bases, J lost 6 bases, and 7 bases stayed unmatched. Written as DNA, the CDR3 is TGCGCCAGCAGCTTGGGGGGAAAGGACAGGGGAAACATTCAGTACTTC. Its translation: CASSLGGKDRGNIQYF.

V gene TRBV4-1 combines with J gene TRBJ2-7; no clear D. Germline-derived CDR1 and CDR2 are MGHRA and YSYEKL. The CDR3 has 12 residues. The V end was cut by 0 bases, the J end by 6 bases, with 6 bases between. The CDR3 is CASSQDWGEQYF. Here the CDR3 DNA reads TGCGCCAGCAGCCAAGATTGGGGCGAGCAGTACTTC.

This clone has more than one count but fewer than ten. Other DNA sequences in the same sample also yield this CDR3. The chain recombines TRBV29-1 with TRBJ2-5; weak D call: TRBD1 (6 bases). Germline V gene sequence: CDR1 SQVTM, CDR2 ANQGSEA. V lost 4 bases and J lost 4, with 7 bases in between. The CDR3 extends over 11 amino acids. Written as DNA, the CDR3 is TGCAGCGTTGTAGGGGGAGAGACCCAGTACTTC. It encodes CSVVGGETQYF. Based on the CDR3 plus reference TRBV29-1 and TRBJ2-5, the full variable domain is SAVISQKPSRDICQRGTSLTIQCQVDSQVTMMFWYRQQPGQSLTLIATANQGSEATYESGFVIDKFPISRPNLTFSTLTVSNMSPEDSSIYLCSVVGGETQYFGPGTRLLVL.

The sample holds a few counts of this clone. Here the CDR3 DNA reads TGCAGCGTTGTAGCGTATGCGGGCTACACCTTC. Its translation: CSVVAYAGYTF. The chain joins TRBV29-1 to TRBJ1-2; D is undetermined. The CDR3 is 11 amino acids. V dropped 4 bases and J dropped 8 bases, with 11 bases sitting between them. CDR1 is SQVTM and CDR2 is ANQGSEA in the germline V gene.